Shown below are 11 T cell receptor beta chains from a single sample sequenced in a study of blood T cell repertoires in COVID-19. The protocol was immunoSEQ multiplex PCR, while the TCRdb copy is restricted to in-frame clones and leaves out a portion. The data hold under 75,000 clones, with over 70% observed a single time. Material: peripheral blood. All receptors come from a human donor in a cohort sampled during active COVID-19.

This sequence joins TRBV10-3 and TRBJ1-1; 7 bases are shared with TRBD1. CDR1 is ENHRY and CDR2 is SYGVKD in the germline V gene. The V gene end was trimmed by 7 bases and the J gene end by 0 bases; junction bases not matched to a gene: 8. This CDR3 is 15 amino acids long. The CDR3 DNA follows: TGTGCCATCAAAGACAGGGAAGTGATGAACACTGAAGCTTTCTTT. Translation: CAIKDREVMNTEAFF.

The V and J genes are TRBV27 and TRBJ1-1; D is unresolved. Trimming removed 0 bases at V and 1 base at J, with 15 bases between. The CDR3 is 17 residues long. In germline, CDR1 is MNHEY, CDR2 SMNVEV (reference sequence). The CDR3 loop is CASSLSREREENTEAFF. CDR3 coding DNA: TGTGCCAGCAGTTTATCGAGGGAAAGGGAGGAGAACACTGAAGCTTTCTTT.

The chain links TRBV3-1 (or the pseudogene TRBV3-2) to TRBJ2-1; D is undetermined. Looked up from germline, CDR1 is LGHDT and CDR2 is YNNKEL (reference sequence). V lost 1 base, J lost 12 bases, and 7 bases lay in between. This CDR3 region has 11 residues. CDR3 region: CASSQAALQFF. Here the CDR3 DNA reads TGTGCCAGCAGCCAAGCCGCGTTGCAGTTCTTC.

The DNA of the CDR3 is TGTGCCAGTCTATCGGTTTATGGCTACACCTTC. Translating it yields CASLSVYGYTF. The rearrangement links TRBV19 to TRBJ1-2; D is unclear. This CDR3 spans 11 amino acids. Trimming stripped 8 bases from V and 5 bases from J, with 9 bases between. Germline V gene lookup returns CDR1 LNHDA and CDR2 SQIVND (reference sequence).

This rearrangement joins TRBV27 to TRBJ2-3, with unresolved D. From germline, CDR1 is MNHEY and CDR2 SMNVEV (reference sequence). This CDR3 has 11 amino acids. Deletions cut 8 bases from V and 3 bases from J, with 6 bases between. CDR3 nucleotides: TGTGCCAGCCGGAGAACAGATACGCAGTATTTT. Amino acids: CASRRTDTQYF.

The rearrangement links TRBV5-1 to TRBJ2-2; maybe TRBD2 (6 bases). Per germline, CDR1 SGHRS and CDR2 YFSETQ. With 3 bases removed from V and 7 bases from J, the gap between germline ends came to 19 bases. The CDR3 sequence is 16 residues long. Here the CDR3 reads CASSSHAGPGDGELFF. CDR3 DNA: TGCGCCAGCAGCTCTCACGCGGGGCCCGGGGACGGGGAGCTGTTTTTT.

The chain has TRBV24-1 and TRBJ2-2; 11 bases match TRBD1. J was trimmed by 5 bases and V by 4 bases; bases with no gene match: 11. The CDR3 loop spans 18 amino acids. In germline, CDR1 is KGHDR, CDR2 SFDVKD. CDR3 nucleotides: TGTGCCACCAGTGAGTCGCGCTGGACAGGGGGCCGGACCGGGGAGCTGTTTTTT. Amino acid sequence: CATSESRWTGGRTGELFF.

The chain couples TRBV6-5 to TRBJ2-5; D not resolved. Looked up from germline, CDR1 is MNHEY and CDR2 is SVGAGI. The CDR3 runs 15 residues. V lost 0 bases and J 4 bases, leaving 12 bases between the germline ends. The CDR3 DNA sequence: TGTGCCAGCAGTTACTCGAATTTAGACTTAGAGACCCAGTACTTC. It encodes CASSYSNLDLETQYF.

This chain joins TRBV3-1 (or the pseudogene TRBV3-2) and TRBJ2-5; 8 bases map to TRBD2. The CDR3 consists of 16 residues. V gave up 1 base and J gave up 5 bases; unmatched junction bases: 9. The germline V gene has CDR1 LGHDT and CDR2 YNNKEL (reference sequence). CDR3 residues: CASSQVPGLGGETQYF. DNA of the CDR3: TGTGCCAGCAGCCAAGTACCGGGACTAGGTGGTGAGACCCAGTACTTC.

The chain is built from TRBV10-3 and TRBJ1-1; maybe TRBD1 (5 bases). The V end lost 4 bases, the J end lost 5 bases, and 11 bases lay between the germline ends. The CDR3 sequence is 13 residues long. CDR1 is ENHRY and CDR2 is SYGVKD in the germline V gene. Written as DNA, the CDR3 is TGTGCCATCAGTGGGGGCCTTGGGACTGAAGCTTTCTTT. It specifies CAISGGLGTEAFF.

As for this clone: In the same sample, other DNA sequences code for this CDR3. The CDR3, as DNA: TGTGCCAGCAGTTACCGGGGGTCGGGCGGCTACACCTTC. Translation: CASSYRGSGGYTF. The chain combines TRBV6-5 with TRBJ1-2; maybe TRBD1 (5 bases). The CDR3 is made up of 13 amino acids. From germline, CDR1 is MNHEY and CDR2 SVGAGI. Deletions cut 2 bases from V and 8 bases from J, with 12 bases between.